This TCR beta chain was sequenced during a study of blood T cell repertoires in COVID-19. Per the authors' pipeline: Researchers report that nucleated cell counts were estimated from reference gene primer amplification. Clones were sequenced by immunoSEQ multiplex PCR, and TCRdb holds only the in-frame ones, with some missing. V and J calls and clone size are given by that table; D and trimming were obtained from the DNA. The sample records about 400,000 clones, approximately 85% being singletons. Participants' own reports of clinical history determined their cohort assignment. The V gene lost 6 bases and the J gene lost 2 bases, with 13 bases spanning the gap. The germline V gene encodes CDR1 SGHRS and CDR2 YFSETQ. The CDR3 extends over 14 amino acids.

Sequencing was performed on PBMCs or T cells enriched from blood (not recorded which). This clonotype originated in a woman aged 40 to 50 with acute COVID-19. The chain combines TRBV5-1 with TRBJ2-3, with a possible D match to TRBD1 (6 bases). CDR3 amino acids: CASNRDKTTDTQYF. For the CDR3, the DNA is TGCGCCAGCAACCGGGACAAGACCACAGATACGCAGTATTTT.